The T cell receptor beta chain described here comes from a study of blood T cell repertoires in COVID-19. Clones were sequenced by immunoSEQ multiplex PCR, and TCRdb holds only the in-frame ones, with some missing. There are 15,000 to 20,000 clones in the sample; roughly 91% occur only once, and approximately 8.1% lies in the top ten. Germline CDR1 is LGHDT and CDR2 is YNNKEL (reference sequence). Trimming removed 1 base from V and 2 bases from J, with 6 bases in between. The length of the CDR3 is 14 residues. The sequence was obtained from a woman between 55 and 75 years old with active COVID-19. The V gene is TRBV3-1 (or the pseudogene TRBV3-2), the J gene TRBJ1-5, with TRBD1 as a possible D gene (5 bases). Sequencing was performed on peripheral blood. CDR3 residues: CASSQAGGNQPQHF. CDR3 nucleotides: TGTGCCAGCAGCCAAGCGGGGGGCAATCAGCCCCAGCATTTT.